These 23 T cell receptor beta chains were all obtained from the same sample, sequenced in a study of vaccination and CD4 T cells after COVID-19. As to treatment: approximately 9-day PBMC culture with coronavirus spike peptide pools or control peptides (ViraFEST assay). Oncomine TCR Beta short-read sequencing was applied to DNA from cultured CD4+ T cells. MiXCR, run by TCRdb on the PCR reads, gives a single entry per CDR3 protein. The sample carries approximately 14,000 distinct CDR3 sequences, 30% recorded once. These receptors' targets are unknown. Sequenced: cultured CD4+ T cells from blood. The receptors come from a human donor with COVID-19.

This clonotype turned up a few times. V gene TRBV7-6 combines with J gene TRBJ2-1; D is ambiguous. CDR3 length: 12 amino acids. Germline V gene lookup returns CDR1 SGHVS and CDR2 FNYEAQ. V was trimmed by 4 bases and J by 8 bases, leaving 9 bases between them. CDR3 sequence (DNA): TGTGCCAGCAGCTCTCTCAAACATGAGCAGTTCTTC. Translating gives CASSSLKHEQFF.

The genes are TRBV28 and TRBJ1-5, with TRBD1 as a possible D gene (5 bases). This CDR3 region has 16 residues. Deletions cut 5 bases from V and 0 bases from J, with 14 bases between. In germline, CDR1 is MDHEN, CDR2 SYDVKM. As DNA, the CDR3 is TGTGCCAGCAGTCCCCCCGGGGCCCATAGCAATCAGCCCCAGCATTTT. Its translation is CASSPPGAHSNQPQHF.

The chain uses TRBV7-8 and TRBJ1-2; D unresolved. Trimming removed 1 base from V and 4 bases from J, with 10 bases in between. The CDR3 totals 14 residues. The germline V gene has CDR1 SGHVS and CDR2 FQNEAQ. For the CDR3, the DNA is TGTGCCAGCAGCTTAGGTCCCCCATCCTATGGCTACACCTTC. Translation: CASSLGPPSYGYTF.

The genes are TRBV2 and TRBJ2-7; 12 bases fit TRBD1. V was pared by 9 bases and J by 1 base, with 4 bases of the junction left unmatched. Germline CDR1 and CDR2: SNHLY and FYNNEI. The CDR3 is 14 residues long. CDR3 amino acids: CARGGQGASYEQYF. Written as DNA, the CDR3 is TGTGCCAGAGGGGGACAGGGGGCTTCCTACGAGCAGTACTTC.

CDR3 loop: CSARGAASYNEQFF. In DNA form, the CDR3 reads TGCAGTGCTAGGGGGGCGGCGTCCTACAATGAGCAGTTCTTC. V usage is TRBV20-1 and J usage is TRBJ2-1; D may be TRBD1 (6 bases). Between the trimmed V and J ends, which lost 3 bases and 1 base, there was a span of 10 bases. This CDR3 contains 14 residues. Germline V CDR1 and CDR2: DFQATT, SNEGSKA (reference sequence).

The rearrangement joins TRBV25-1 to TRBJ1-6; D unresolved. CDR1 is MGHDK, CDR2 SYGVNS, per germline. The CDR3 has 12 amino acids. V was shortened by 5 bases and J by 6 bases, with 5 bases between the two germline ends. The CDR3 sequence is CASSSPNSPLHF. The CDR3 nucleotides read TGTGCCAGCAGTTCTCCTAATTCACCCCTCCACTTT.

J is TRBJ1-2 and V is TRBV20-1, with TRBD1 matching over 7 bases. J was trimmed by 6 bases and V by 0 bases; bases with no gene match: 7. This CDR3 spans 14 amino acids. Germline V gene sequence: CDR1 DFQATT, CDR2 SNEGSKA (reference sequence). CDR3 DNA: TGCAGTGCTAGAGAGGACAGGTTTGTGCATGGCTACACCTTC. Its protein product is CSAREDRFVHGYTF.

This CDR3 is CASSILGLAGGMSYNEQFF. The CDR3 coding sequence is TGTGCCAGTAGTATCTTGGGGCTAGCGGGGGGGATGTCCTACAATGAGCAGTTCTTC. This chain connects TRBV19 to TRBJ2-1, with TRBD2 matching 12 bases. Germline values: CDR1 LNHDA, CDR2 SQIVND (reference sequence). The CDR3 extends over 19 amino acids. The V segment lost 3 bases and the J segment 1 base; nucleotides outside the gene matches: 10. Using reference TRBV19 and TRBJ2-1 for the parts outside the CDR3, the full variable domain is DGGITQSPKYLFRKEGQNVTLSCEQNLNHDAMYWYRQDPGQGLRLIYYSQIVNDFQKGDIAEGYSVSREKKESFPLTVTSAQKNPTAFYLCASSILGLAGGMSYNEQFFGPGTRLTVL.

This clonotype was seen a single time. CDR3 nucleotide sequence: TGTGCCAGCAGCAAAACAGGGCCGGGCGAGCAGTACTTC. Translation: CASSKTGPGEQYF. The chain links TRBV7-9 to TRBJ2-7; a possible D gene is TRBD1 (6 bases). CDR3 length: 13 residues. Trimming stripped 5 bases from V and 6 bases from J, with 14 bases between. Germline assignment: CDR1 SEHNR and CDR2 FQNEAQ (reference sequence).

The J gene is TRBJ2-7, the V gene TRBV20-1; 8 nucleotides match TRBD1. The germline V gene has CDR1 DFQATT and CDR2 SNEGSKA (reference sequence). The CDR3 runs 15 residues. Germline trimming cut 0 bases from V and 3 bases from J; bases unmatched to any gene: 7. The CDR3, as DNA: TGCAGTGCTAGAGACCCGACAGGGGTGAGCTACGAGCAGTACTTC. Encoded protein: CSARDPTGVSYEQYF.

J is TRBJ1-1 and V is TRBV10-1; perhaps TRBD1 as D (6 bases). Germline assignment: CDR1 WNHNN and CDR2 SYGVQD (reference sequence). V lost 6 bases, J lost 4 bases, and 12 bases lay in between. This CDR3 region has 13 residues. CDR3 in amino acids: CASSRGGGTEAFF. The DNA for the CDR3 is TGCGCCAGCAGCAGGGGCGGGGGCACTGAAGCTTTCTTT.

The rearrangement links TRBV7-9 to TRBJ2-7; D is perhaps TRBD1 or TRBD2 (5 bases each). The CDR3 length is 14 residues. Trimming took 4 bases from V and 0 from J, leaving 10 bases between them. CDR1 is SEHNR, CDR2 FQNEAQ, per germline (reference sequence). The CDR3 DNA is TGTGCCAGCAGCTCGGGACGGAGCTCCTACGAGCAGTACTTC. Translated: CASSSGRSSYEQYF. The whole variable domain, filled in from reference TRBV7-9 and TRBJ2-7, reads DTGVSQNPRHKITKRGQNVTFRCDPISEHNRLYWYRQTLGQGPEFLTYFQNEAQLEKSRLLSDRFSAERPKGSFSTLEIQRTEQGDSAMYLCASSSGRSSYEQYFGPGTRLTVT.

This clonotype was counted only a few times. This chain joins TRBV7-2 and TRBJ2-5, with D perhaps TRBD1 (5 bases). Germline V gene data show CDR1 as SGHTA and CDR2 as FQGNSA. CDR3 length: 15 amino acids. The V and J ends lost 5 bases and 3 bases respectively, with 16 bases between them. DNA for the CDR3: TGTGCCAGCAGCCTCGTAGGCAGGGTTGAAGAGACCCAGTACTTC. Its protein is CASSLVGRVEETQYF.

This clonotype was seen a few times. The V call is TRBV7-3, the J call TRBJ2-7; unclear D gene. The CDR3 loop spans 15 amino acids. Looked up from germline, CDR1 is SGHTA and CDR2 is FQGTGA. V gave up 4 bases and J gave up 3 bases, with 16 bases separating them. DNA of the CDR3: TGTGCCAGCAGCTACACCCCTGGACCGGGCTACGAGCAGTACTTC. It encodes CASSYTPGPGYEQYF.

DNA of the CDR3: TGCAGTGCTAGTAACCCCGGCGGGGCCTCCTACGAGCAGTACTTC. Its translation: CSASNPGGASYEQYF. This chain joins TRBV20-1 and TRBJ2-7, with a possible D match to TRBD2 (6 bases). The length of the CDR3 is 15 residues. Trimming took off 3 bases at V and 0 bases at J, with 15 bases between the two ends. Germline assignment: CDR1 DFQATT and CDR2 SNEGSKA (reference sequence).

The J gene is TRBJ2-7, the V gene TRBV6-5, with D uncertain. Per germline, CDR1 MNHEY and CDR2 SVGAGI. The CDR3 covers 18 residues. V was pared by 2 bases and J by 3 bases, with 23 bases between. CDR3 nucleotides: TGTGCCAGCAGTTACCCGCCCACCTACGAGCAGATCCTCTACGAGCAGTACTTC. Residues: CASSYPPTYEQILYEQYF.

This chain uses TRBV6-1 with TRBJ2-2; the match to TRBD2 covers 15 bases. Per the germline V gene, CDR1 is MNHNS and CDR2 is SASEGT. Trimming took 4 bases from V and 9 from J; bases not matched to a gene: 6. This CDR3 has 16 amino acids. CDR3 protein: CASSGGTSGGPRELFF. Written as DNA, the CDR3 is TGTGCCAGCAGTGGAGGGACTAGCGGGGGGCCCCGGGAGCTGTTTTTT.

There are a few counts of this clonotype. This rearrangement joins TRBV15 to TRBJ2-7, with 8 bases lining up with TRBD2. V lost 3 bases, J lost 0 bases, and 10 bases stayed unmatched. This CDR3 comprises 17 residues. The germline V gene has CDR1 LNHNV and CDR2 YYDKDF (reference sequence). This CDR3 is CATSRYKEAGASYEQYF. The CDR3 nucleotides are TGTGCCACCAGCAGGTACAAGGAAGCGGGGGCCTCCTACGAGCAGTACTTC.

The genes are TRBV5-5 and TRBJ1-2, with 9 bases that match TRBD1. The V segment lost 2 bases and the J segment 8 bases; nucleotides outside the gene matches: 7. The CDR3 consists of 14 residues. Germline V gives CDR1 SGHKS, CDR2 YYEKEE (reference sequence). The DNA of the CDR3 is TGTGCCAGCAGCTTTAACAGGGGGCTGGGAGGCTACACCTTC. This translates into CASSFNRGLGGYTF.

In DNA form, the CDR3 reads TGCGCCAGCAGCCCCTCTACAGGGGCACAAAAAAACATTCAGTACTTC. This encodes CASSPSTGAQKNIQYF. V is TRBV5-1 and J is TRBJ2-4, with 7 bases identical to TRBD1. Germline lookup yields CDR1 SGHRS and CDR2 YFSETQ. V lost 4 bases, J lost 4 bases, and 11 bases stayed unmatched. This CDR3 contains 16 residues.

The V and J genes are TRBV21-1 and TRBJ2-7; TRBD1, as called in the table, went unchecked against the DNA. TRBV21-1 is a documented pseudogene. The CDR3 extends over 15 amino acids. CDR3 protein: CASSASGTGSYEQYF. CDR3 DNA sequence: TGTGCCAGCAGCGCATCCGGGACAGGGAGCTACGAGCAGTACTTC.

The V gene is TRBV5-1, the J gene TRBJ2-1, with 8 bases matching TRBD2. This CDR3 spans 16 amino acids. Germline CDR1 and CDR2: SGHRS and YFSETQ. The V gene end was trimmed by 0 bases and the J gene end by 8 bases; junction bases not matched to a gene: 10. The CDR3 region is CASSLASSERGHEQFF. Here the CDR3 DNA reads TGCGCCAGCAGCTTGGCCTCTAGCGAGCGGGGGCATGAGCAGTTCTTC. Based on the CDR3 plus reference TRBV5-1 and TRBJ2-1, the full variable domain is KAGVTQTPRYLIKTRGQQVTLSCSPISGHRSVSWYQQTPGQGLQFLFEYFSETQRNKGNFPGRFSGRQFSNSRSEMNVSTLELGDSALYLCASSLASSERGHEQFFGPGTRLTVL.

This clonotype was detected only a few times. CDR3 coding DNA: TGTGCCTCCATCCCGGGCACAGATACGCAGTATTTT. Protein: CASIPGTDTQYF. The V gene is TRBV30, the J gene TRBJ2-3; D gene unclear. V dropped 7 bases and J dropped 1 base, with 9 bases sitting between them. The CDR3 runs to 12 residues. Germline V lookup: CDR1 GTSNPN, CDR2 SVGIG (reference sequence).